This T cell receptor (beta chain) is drawn from a study of cytomegalovirus exposure and HLA in healthy donors. Regarding the study as a whole: Generally TCR sequences proved uncommon, though certain public TCRs appeared in numerous donors.

Per germline, CDR1 LNHDA and CDR2 SQIVND (reference sequence). V was pared by 2 bases and J by 3 bases, with 7 bases between. There are 13 residues in the CDR3. Primers for the PCR totalled 60 Vbeta and 13 Jbeta. Clones were sequenced by immunoSEQ multiplex PCR, and TCRdb holds only the in-frame ones, with some missing. The sample records 82,000 or so clones, about 70% being singletons. Points on this clone: Its antigen remains unknown.

Sequenced material: PBMCs. This chain links TRBV19 with TRBJ1-1; the D is unclear. This sequence was found in a woman between 50 and 59 years old in good health and CMV-seropositive. The CDR3 spells CASSIPQDTEAFF. CDR3 in DNA: TGTGCCAGTAGTATACCTCAGGACACTGAAGCTTTCTTT.